This is a list of T cell receptor beta chains from one sample in a study of blood T cell repertoires in COVID-19. Clones were read by immunoSEQ multiplex PCR, and TCRdb kept only the in-frame ones, dropping some. The sample carries about 270,000 clones, around 89% recorded once. The sequenced material came from PBMCs or T cells enriched from blood (not recorded which). These receptors all stem from a woman aged 18-29 years who had recovered from COVID-19. Each CDR3 is given with its conserved first and last residue. D genes are given only for firm matches. Only part of the rows carry a size: once, few, many, or a class if the clone is expanded.

>TRBD1|TRBV6-5|NA|TRBJ2-2
CASRIQGITGELFF
TGTGCCAGCAGAATACAGGGGATCACCGGGGAGCTGTTTTTT
>TRBD2|TRBV6-6|NA|TRBJ2-2
CASTPAGGRTGELFF
TGTGCCAGCACCCCAGCGGGGGGGCGTACCGGGGAGCTGTTTTTT
>NA|TRBV7-9|few|TRBJ2-3
CASSFVRGSTDTQYF
TGTGCCAGCAGCTTCGTCCGGGGATCTACAGATACGCAGTATTTT
>TRBD1|TRBV6-5|NA|TRBJ1-2
CASSLGTGVFGYTF
TGTGCCAGCAGCCTCGGGACAGGGGTTTTTGGCTACACCTTC
>TRBD1|TRBV2|NA|TRBJ2-7
CASTNSVGQDGEQYF
TGTGCCAGCACCAATTCAGTGGGACAGGACGGCGAGCAGTACTTC
>NA|TRBV19|NA|TRBJ1-5
CASSYRTAYSNQPQHF
TGTGCCAGTAGTTATAGGACAGCATATAGCAATCAGCCCCAGCATTTT
>NA|TRBV29-1|NA|TRBJ2-2
CSVDSTGELFF
TGCAGCGTTGACTCCACCGGGGAGCTGTTTTTT
>NA|TRBV28|NA|TRBJ2-3
CASSFFGGDTQYF
TGTGCCAGCAGTTTTTTCGGAGGAGATACGCAGTATTTT
>TRBD2|TRBV6-5|NA|TRBJ2-7
CASSLGGGTYEQYF
TGTGCCAGCTCCCTAGGCGGGGGAACGTACGAGCAGTACTTC
>TRBD1|TRBV5-1|once|TRBJ1-1
CASSSGTGGYLNTEAFF
TGCGCCAGCAGCTCAGGGACAGGGGGTTACCTGAACACTGAAGCTTTCTTT
>TRBD1|TRBV10-1|NA|TRBJ2-7
CASGDSSYEQYF
TGCGCCAGCGGGGACAGCTCCTACGAGCAGTACTTC
>NA|TRBV19|NA|TRBJ1-3
CASSVGPLSGNTIYF
TGTGCCAGTAGCGTCGGTCCTCTTTCGGGAAACACCATATATTTT
>TRBD1|TRBV4-1|NA|TRBJ1-5
CASSQQGTGSNQPQHF
TGCGCCAGCAGCCAACAAGGGACAGGTTCTAATCAGCCCCAGCATTTT
>TRBD1|TRBV11-2|NA|TRBJ1-1
CASSQTGKNTEAFF
TGTGCCAGCAGCCAGACAGGGAAGAACACTGAAGCTTTCTTT
>NA|TRBV9|NA|TRBJ2-1
CASSSRGLSYNEQFF
TGTGCCAGCAGCTCCCGGGGTCTATCCTACAATGAGCAGTTCTTC
>TRBD1|TRBV6-1|NA|TRBJ1-2
CASSEPGQGVKDYGYTF
TGTGCCAGCAGTGAACCGGGACAGGGGGTAAAGGACTATGGCTACACCTTC
>TRBD1|TRBV9|NA|TRBJ1-2
CASGLQGGGYTF
TGTGCCAGCGGCTTACAGGGGGGTGGCTACACCTTC
>NA|TRBV7-8|NA|TRBJ1-1
CASSLWENLNTEAFF
TGTGCCAGCAGCTTATGGGAGAACCTGAACACTGAAGCTTTCTTT
>NA|TRBV6-6|NA|TRBJ2-1
CASKWASQNEQFF
TGTGCCAGCAAATGGGCCTCCCAGAATGAGCAGTTCTTC
>NA|TRBV9|NA|TRBJ2-2
CASSVLSSGTTGELFF
TGTGCCAGCAGCGTTCTCTCCTCGGGTACAACCGGGGAGCTGTTTTTT
>NA|TRBV10-1|NA|TRBJ1-2
CASSEDFGYGYTF
TGCGCCAGCAGTGAGGACTTCGGGTATGGCTACACCTTC
>TRBD1|TRBV19|NA|TRBJ1-2
CASAQGKGYTF
TGTGCCAGTGCACAGGGGAAAGGCTACACCTTC
>NA|TRBV7-9|once|TRBJ1-4
CASKTRELNEKLFF
TGTGCCAGCAAGACAAGGGAGCTTAATGAAAAACTGTTTTTT
>NA|TRBV19|NA|TRBJ1-2
CASSPSGYRGYTF
TGTGCCAGTAGTCCGTCAGGGTATCGAGGCTACACCTTC
>NA|TRBV5-1|many|TRBJ1-2
CASSSSASSNYGYTF
TGCGCCAGCAGCTCTTCAGCGAGTTCTAACTATGGCTACACCTTC
>NA|TRBV19|NA|TRBJ2-1
CASSIPSGSSYNEQFF
TGTGCCAGTAGTATACCCTCGGGGTCTTCATACAATGAGCAGTTCTTC
>NA|TRBV19|NA|TRBJ2-2
CASMVEGGGELFF
TGTGCCAGTATGGTGGAGGGCGGCGGGGAGCTGTTTTTT
>NA|TRBV28|NA|TRBJ1-1
CASSYKQGTEAFF
TGTGCCAGCAGCTACAAACAGGGAACTGAAGCTTTCTTT
>TRBD1|TRBV2|NA|TRBJ1-5
CASSGTGIGNQPQHF
TGTGCCAGCAGTGGGACAGGGATTGGCAATCAGCCCCAGCATTTT
>NA|TRBV6-1|NA|TRBJ1-2
CASSEGQGLNYGYTF
TGTGCCAGCAGTGAAGGGCAGGGGCTTAACTATGGCTACACCTTC
>NA|TRBV6-5|NA|TRBJ2-1
CASVGLGAPNEQFF
TGTGCCAGCGTTGGCCTGGGGGCCCCCAATGAGCAGTTCTTC
>NA|TRBV4-2|once|TRBJ2-3
CASSQVGGAIDTQYF
TGTGCCAGCAGCCAAGTAGGGGGGGCCATCGATACGCAGTATTTT
>NA|TRBV6-2/TRBV6-3|NA|TRBJ2-5
CASSYAEYQETQYF
TGTGCCAGCAGTTATGCGGAGTACCAAGAGACCCAGTACTTC
>NA|TRBV5-1|NA|TRBJ1-3
CASSWDTRKGSGNTIYF
TGCGCCAGCAGTTGGGACACTCGGAAGGGATCTGGAAACACCATATATTTT
>NA|TRBV7-9|once|TRBJ2-7
CASSLLSPPYEQYF
TGTGCCAGCAGCTTATTATCTCCCCCCTACGAGCAGTACTTC
>NA|TRBV5-1|NA|TRBJ1-6
CASSLEGVRNSPLHF
TGCGCCAGCAGCTTGGAGGGGGTAAGGAATTCACCCCTCCACTTT
>TRBD1|TRBV7-9|once|TRBJ2-4
CASSPTGLAKNIQYF
TGTGCCAGCAGCCCGACAGGGCTAGCCAAAAACATTCAGTACTTC
>NA|TRBV9|once|TRBJ1-2
CASSATGPVAGYTF
TGTGCCAGCAGCGCAACAGGTCCTGTGGCCGGCTACACCTTC
>NA|TRBV10-1|NA|TRBJ2-5
CASSGSLGQGVETQYF
TGCGCCAGCAGTGGGTCATTAGGACAAGGTGTGGAGACCCAGTACTTC
>NA|TRBV7-9|NA|TRBJ2-7
CASSSGLRSPYEQYF
TGTGCCAGCAGCTCCGGTCTCCGTAGCCCCTACGAGCAGTACTTC
>NA|TRBV2|NA|TRBJ1-3
CASSGGSNRGNTIYF
TGTGCCAGCAGTGGCGGCAGTAACAGGGGAAACACCATATATTTT
>NA|TRBV13|NA|TRBJ2-1
CASSAGVAHSEQFF
TGTGCCAGCAGCGCAGGGGTAGCACATTCTGAGCAGTTCTTC
>NA|TRBV12-2|NA|TRBJ1-2
CASRFSVNGYTF
TGTGCAAGTCGCTTCTCGGTTAATGGCTACACCTTC
>TRBD1|TRBV11-2|NA|TRBJ1-1
CASSLTGTGGVAFF
TGTGCCAGCAGCTTAACCGGGACAGGGGGAGTTGCTTTCTTT
>NA|TRBV3-1/TRBV3-2|NA|TRBJ2-1
CASSQDGGRNEQFF
TGTGCCAGCAGCCAAGACGGGGGGCGGAATGAGCAGTTCTTC
>NA|TRBV29-1|NA|TRBJ2-7
CSVVSLVSYEQYF
TGCAGCGTTGTGTCACTAGTCTCCTACGAGCAGTACTTC
>TRBD2|TRBV15|NA|TRBJ2-1
CATSRELAGGSNEQFF
TGTGCCACCAGCAGAGAACTAGCGGGGGGGTCTAATGAGCAGTTCTTC
>TRBD2|TRBV4-2|NA|TRBJ2-1
CASSQEVAGAGRVSYNEQFF
TGTGCCAGCAGCCAAGAAGTAGCGGGGGCCGGACGAGTCTCCTACAATGAGCAGTTCTTC
>TRBD1|TRBV4-1|NA|TRBJ1-2
CASSRDRGPNYGYTF
TGCGCCAGCAGCCGGGACAGGGGGCCGAACTATGGCTACACCTTC
>NA|TRBV5-8|NA|TRBJ1-2
CASSLARGYTF
TGTGCCAGCAGCTTGGCCCGTGGCTACACCTTC
>TRBD1|TRBV5-1|NA|TRBJ1-2
CASSLLPGQGNYGYTF
TGCGCCAGCAGTTTGCTTCCGGGACAGGGGAACTATGGCTACACCTTC
>NA|TRBV4-1|NA|TRBJ1-5
CASSQSLTGLGNQPQHF
TGCGCCAGCAGCCAAAGTTTGACAGGATTGGGCAATCAGCCCCAGCATTTT
>NA|TRBV5-6|NA|TRBJ1-2
CASSLQSPTYGYTF
TGTGCCAGCAGCTTGCAATCACCTACCTATGGCTACACCTTC
>NA|TRBV6-1|NA|TRBJ2-1
CASSEATRGNEQFF
TGTGCCAGCAGTGAAGCGACCAGGGGCAATGAGCAGTTCTTC
>NA|TRBV5-4|NA|TRBJ1-6
CASSFQGSDNSPLHF
TGTGCCAGCAGCTTCCAGGGATCGGATAATTCACCCCTCCACTTT
>NA|TRBV6-5|NA|TRBJ1-1
CASSYSGGRAEAFF
TGTGCCAGCAGTTACTCGGGGGGGAGGGCTGAAGCTTTCTTT
>NA|TRBV3-1/TRBV3-2|once|TRBJ2-5
CASSQAVGGETQYF
TGTGCCAGCAGCCAAGCTGTAGGGGGAGAGACCCAGTACTTC
>TRBD2|TRBV5-1|NA|TRBJ2-5
CASSSTSGGQETQYF
TGCGCCAGCAGCTCTACTAGCGGGGGACAAGAGACCCAGTACTTC
>NA|TRBV27|NA|TRBJ1-1
CASSFTGNTEAFF
TGTGCCAGCAGTTTCACTGGGAACACTGAAGCTTTCTTT